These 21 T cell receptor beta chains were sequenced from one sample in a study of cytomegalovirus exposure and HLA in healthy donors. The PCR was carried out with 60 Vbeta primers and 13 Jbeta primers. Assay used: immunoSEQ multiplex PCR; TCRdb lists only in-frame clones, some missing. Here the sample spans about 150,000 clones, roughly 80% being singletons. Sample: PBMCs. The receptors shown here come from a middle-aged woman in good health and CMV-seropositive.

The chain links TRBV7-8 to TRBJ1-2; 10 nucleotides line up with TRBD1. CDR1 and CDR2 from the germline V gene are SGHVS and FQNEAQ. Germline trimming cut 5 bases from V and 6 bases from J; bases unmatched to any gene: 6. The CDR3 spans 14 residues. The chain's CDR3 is CASSRSGTGDGYTF. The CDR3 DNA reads TGTGCCAGCAGCCGCTCTGGGACAGGGGATGGCTACACCTTC.

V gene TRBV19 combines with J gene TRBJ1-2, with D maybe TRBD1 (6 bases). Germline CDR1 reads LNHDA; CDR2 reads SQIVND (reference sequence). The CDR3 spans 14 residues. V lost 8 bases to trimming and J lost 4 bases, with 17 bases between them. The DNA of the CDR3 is TGTGCCAGTCTCGGGACACCGCCTTCCTATGGCTACACCTTC. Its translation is CASLGTPPSYGYTF.

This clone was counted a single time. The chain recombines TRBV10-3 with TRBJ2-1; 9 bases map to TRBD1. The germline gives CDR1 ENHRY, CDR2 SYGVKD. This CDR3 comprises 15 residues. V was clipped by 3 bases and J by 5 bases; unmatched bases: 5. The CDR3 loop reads CAISEGQGSHNEQFF. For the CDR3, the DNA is TGTGCCATCAGTGAAGGACAGGGGTCGCACAATGAGCAGTTCTTC.

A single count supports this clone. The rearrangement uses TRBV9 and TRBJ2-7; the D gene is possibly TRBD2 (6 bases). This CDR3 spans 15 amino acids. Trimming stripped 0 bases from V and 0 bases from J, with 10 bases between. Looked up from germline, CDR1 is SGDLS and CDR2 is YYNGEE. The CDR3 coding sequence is TGTGCCAGCAGCGTAGCGGGGACTGACTCCTACGAGCAGTACTTC. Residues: CASSVAGTDSYEQYF.

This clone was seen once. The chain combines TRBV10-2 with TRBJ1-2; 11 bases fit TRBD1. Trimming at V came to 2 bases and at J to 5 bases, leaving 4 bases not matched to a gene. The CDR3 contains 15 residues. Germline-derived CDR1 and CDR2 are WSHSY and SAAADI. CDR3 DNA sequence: TGCGCCAGCAGTGAGCCGGGACAGGGGGAATATGGCTACACCTTC. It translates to CASSEPGQGEYGYTF.

CDR3 amino acids: CASSSGRRNDQPQHF. In nucleotides, the CDR3 is TGTGCCAGCAGCTCAGGGAGGAGAAACGATCAGCCCCAGCATTTT. The V gene is TRBV7-8, the J gene TRBJ1-5; tentative D call: TRBD1 (5 bases). CDR1 and CDR2 from the germline V gene are SGHVS and FQNEAQ. The CDR3 is 15 residues long. V dropped 4 bases and J dropped 5 bases, with 15 bases sitting between them.

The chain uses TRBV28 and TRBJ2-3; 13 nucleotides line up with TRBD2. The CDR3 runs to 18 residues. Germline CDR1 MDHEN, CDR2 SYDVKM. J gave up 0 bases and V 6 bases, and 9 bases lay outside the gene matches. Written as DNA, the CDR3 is TGTGCCAGCAGCCCTACTAGCGGGAGGGAACCTAGCACAGATACGCAGTATTTT. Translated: CASSPTSGREPSTDTQYF.

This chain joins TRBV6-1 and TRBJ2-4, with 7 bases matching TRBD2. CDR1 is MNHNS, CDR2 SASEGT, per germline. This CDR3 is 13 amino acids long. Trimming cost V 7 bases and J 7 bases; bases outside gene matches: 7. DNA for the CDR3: TGTGCCAGCAAAAGGGAGGGCCTTAACATTCAGTACTTC. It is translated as CASKREGLNIQYF.

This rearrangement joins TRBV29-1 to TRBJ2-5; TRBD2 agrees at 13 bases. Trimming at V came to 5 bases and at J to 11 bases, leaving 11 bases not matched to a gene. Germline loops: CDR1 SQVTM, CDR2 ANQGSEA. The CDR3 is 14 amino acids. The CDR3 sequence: CSVSRTSGGGEQYF. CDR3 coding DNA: TGCAGCGTTAGTCGGACTAGCGGGGGTGGTGAGCAGTACTTC. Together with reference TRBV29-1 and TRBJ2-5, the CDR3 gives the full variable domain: SAVISQKPSRDICQRGTSLTIQCQVDSQVTMMFWYRQQPGQSLTLIATANQGSEATYESGFVIDKFPISRPNLTFSTLTVSNMSPEDSSIYLCSVSRTSGGGEQYFGPGTRLLVL.

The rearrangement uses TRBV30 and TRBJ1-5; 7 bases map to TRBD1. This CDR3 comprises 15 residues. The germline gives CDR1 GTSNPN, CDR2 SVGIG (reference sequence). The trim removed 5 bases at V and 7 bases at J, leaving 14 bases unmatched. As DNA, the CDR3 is TGTGCCTGGGCCCATTCAGGGGGTGCTTTGCAGCCCCAGCATTTT. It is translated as CAWAHSGGALQPQHF.

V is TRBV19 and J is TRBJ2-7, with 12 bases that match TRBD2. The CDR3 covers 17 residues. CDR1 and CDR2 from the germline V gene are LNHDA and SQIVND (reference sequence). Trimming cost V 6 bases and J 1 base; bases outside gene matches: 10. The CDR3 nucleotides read TGTGCCAGTAGCCGAAGACCAGGGACTAGCGGGTCCTACGAGCAGTACTTC. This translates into CASSRRPGTSGSYEQYF.

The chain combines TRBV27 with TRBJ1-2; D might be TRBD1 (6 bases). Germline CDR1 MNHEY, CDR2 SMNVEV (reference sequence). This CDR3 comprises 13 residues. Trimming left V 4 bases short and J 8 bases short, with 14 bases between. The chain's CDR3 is CASSSRGAGGYTF. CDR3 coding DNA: TGTGCCAGCAGTTCCCGGGGGGCTGGCGGCTACACCTTC.

The CDR3 here is CASSADRGRETQYF. CDR3 coding DNA: TGTGCCAGCAGCGCAGACAGGGGCCGGGAGACCCAGTACTTC. The J gene is TRBJ2-5, the V gene TRBV9; 8 bases agree with TRBD1. The CDR3 is 14 amino acids. Losses at the gene ends were 3 bases for V and 5 bases for J; bases not matched to a gene: 6. Germline values: CDR1 SGDLS, CDR2 YYNGEE.

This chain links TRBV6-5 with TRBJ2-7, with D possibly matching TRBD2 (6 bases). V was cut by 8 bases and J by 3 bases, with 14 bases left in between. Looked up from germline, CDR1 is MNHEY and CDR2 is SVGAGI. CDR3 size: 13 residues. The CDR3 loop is CASGGASFYEQYF. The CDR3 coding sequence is TGTGCCAGCGGAGGGGCGTCCTTCTACGAGCAGTACTTC.

The CDR3 DNA follows: TGTGCCTGGAGTGTAACCGGGGGTGCAAATCAGCCCCAGCATTTT. It translates to CAWSVTGGANQPQHF. This chain joins TRBV30 and TRBJ1-5, with D perhaps matching TRBD1 (5 bases). The V end lost 0 bases, the J end lost 4 bases, and 13 bases lay between the germline ends. This CDR3 spans 15 amino acids. Germline values: CDR1 GTSNPN, CDR2 SVGIG (reference sequence).

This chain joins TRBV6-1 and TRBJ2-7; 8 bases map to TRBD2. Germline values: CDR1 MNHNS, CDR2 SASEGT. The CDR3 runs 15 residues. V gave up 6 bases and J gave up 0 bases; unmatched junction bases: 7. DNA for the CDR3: TGTGCCAGCAGACCAAGCGGGGGCTCCTCCTACGAGCAGTACTTC. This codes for CASRPSGGSSYEQYF.

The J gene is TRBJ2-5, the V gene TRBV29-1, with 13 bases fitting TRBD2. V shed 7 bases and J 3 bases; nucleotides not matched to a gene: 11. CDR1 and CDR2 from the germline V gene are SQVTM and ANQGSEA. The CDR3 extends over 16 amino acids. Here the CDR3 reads CSGSTSGRLTKETQYF. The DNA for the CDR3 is TGCAGCGGGTCGACTAGCGGGAGGTTGACCAAAGAGACCCAGTACTTC.

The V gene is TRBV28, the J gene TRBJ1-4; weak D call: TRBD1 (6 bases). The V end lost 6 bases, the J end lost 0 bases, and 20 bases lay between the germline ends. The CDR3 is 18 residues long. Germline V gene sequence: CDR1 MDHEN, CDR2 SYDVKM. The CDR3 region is CASSPSPGQFATNEKLFF. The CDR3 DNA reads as TGTGCCAGCAGCCCCAGCCCCGGACAGTTTGCAACTAATGAAAAACTGTTTTTT.

The CDR3 spells CASSDIIWGEQYF. The CDR3 DNA reads as TGTGCCAGCAGCGATATTATATGGGGCGAGCAGTACTTC. The chain recombines TRBV11-2 with TRBJ2-5; D is unclear. The J call may be mistaken, given a closer DNA end match to TRBJ2-7. The CDR3 contains 13 residues. Germline V CDR1 and CDR2: SGHAT, FQNNGV.

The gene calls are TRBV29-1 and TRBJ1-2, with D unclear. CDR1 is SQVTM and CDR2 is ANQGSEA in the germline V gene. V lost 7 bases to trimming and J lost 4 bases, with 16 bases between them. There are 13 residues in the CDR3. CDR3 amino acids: CSGRLLDIYGYTF. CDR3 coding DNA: TGCAGCGGCCGACTCTTAGATATCTATGGCTACACCTTC.

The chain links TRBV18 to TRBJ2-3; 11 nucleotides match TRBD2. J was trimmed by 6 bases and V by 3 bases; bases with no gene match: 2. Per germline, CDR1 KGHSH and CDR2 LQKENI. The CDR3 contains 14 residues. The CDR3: CASSPGTSGDTQYF. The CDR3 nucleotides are TGTGCCAGCTCACCCGGGACTAGCGGCGATACGCAGTATTTT.